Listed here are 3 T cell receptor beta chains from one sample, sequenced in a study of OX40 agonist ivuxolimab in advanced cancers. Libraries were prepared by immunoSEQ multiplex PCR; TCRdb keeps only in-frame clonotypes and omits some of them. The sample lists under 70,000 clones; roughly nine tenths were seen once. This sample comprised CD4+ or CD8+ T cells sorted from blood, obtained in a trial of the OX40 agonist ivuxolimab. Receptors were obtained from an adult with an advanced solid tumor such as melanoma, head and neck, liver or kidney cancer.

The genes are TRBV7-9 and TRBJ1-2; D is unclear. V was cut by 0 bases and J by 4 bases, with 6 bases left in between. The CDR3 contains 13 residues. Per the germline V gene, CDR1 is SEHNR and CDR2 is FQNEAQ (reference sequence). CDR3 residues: CASSLADFYGYTF. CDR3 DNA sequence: TGTGCCAGCAGCTTAGCTGATTTCTATGGCTACACCTTC.

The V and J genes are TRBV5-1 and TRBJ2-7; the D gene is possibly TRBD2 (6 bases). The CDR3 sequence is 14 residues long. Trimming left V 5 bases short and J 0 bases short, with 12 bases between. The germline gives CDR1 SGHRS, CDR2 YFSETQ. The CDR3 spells CASREPGLSYEQYF. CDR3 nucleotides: TGCGCCAGCAGGGAACCGGGACTCTCCTACGAGCAGTACTTC.

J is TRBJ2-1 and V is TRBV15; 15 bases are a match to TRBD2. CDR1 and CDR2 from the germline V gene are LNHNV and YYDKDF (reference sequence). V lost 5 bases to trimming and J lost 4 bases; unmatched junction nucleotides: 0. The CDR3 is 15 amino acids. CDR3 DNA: TGTGCCACCAGCGGACTAGCGGGAGGGTACAATGAGCAGTTCTTC. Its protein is CATSGLAGGYNEQFF.